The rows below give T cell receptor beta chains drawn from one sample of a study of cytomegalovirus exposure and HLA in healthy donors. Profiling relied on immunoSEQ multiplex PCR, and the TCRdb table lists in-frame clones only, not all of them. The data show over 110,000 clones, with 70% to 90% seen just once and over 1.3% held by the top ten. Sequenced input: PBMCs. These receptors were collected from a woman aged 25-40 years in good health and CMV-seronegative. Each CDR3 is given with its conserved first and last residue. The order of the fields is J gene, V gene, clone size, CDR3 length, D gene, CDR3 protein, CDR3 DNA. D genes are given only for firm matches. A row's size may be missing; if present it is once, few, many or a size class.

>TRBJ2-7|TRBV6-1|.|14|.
CASRLGLAGYEQYF
TGTGCCAGCAGGTTGGGACTCGCTGGCTACGAGCAGTACTTC
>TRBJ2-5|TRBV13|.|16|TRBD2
CASSLRLAEIQETQYF
TGTGCCAGCAGCTTAAGACTAGCGGAGATACAAGAGACCCAGTACTTC
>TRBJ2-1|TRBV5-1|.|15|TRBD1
CASSPGQVTYNEQFF
TGCGCCAGCAGCCCGGGACAGGTCACCTACAATGAGCAGTTCTTC
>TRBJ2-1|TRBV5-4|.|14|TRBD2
CASSSSGVYNEQFF
TGTGCCAGCAGCTCTAGCGGGGTCTACAATGAGCAGTTCTTC
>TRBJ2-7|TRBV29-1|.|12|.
CSVEGIGEPQYF
TGCAGCGTTGAAGGGATAGGGGAACCACAGTACTTC
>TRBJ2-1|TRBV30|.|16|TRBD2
CAWSPTPSGSYNEQFF
TGTGCCTGGAGTCCCACACCTAGCGGCTCCTACAATGAGCAGTTCTTC
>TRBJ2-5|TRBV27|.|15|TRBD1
CASSQRQGLGETQYF
TGTGCCAGCAGTCAAAGACAGGGGTTGGGGGAGACCCAGTACTTC
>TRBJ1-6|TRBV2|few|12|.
CASNGDNSPLHF
TGTGCCAGCAACGGAGATAATTCACCCCTCCACTTT
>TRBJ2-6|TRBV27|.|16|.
CASSLSAGAGANVLTF
TGTGCCAGCAGTTTATCAGCCGGGGCTGGGGCCAACGTCCTGACTTTC
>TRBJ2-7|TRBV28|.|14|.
CASSLWTPRYEQYF
TGTGCCAGCAGTTTATGGACGCCTAGATACGAGCAGTACTTC
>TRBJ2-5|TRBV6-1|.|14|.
CATLFRTAQETQYF
TGTGCCACCCTCTTTAGGACAGCCCAAGAGACCCAGTACTTC
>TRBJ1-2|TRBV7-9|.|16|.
CASSLALTGPLVIDTF
TGTGCCAGCAGCTTAGCCCTAACAGGGCCGTTGGTTATCGACACCTTC
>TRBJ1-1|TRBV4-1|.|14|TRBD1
CASSPDRVDTEAFF
TGCGCCAGCAGCCCGGACAGGGTCGACACTGAAGCTTTCTTT
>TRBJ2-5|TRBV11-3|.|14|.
CASSLTGSSGTQYF
TGTGCCAGCAGCCTGACCGGGTCCTCGGGGACCCAGTACTTC
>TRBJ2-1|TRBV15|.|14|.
CATSGPGLYNEQFF
TGTGCCACCAGCGGTCCGGGACTGTACAATGAGCAGTTCTTC
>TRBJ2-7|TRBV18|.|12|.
CASSPRAGEQYF
TGTGCCAGCTCACCCAGGGCAGGAGAGCAGTACTTC
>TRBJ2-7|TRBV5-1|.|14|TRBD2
CASSSGLDPYEQYF
TGCGCCAGCAGCTCGGGACTAGATCCCTACGAGCAGTACTTC
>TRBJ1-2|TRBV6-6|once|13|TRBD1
CASSRDRDYGYTF
TGTGCCAGCAGTCGGGACAGAGACTATGGCTACACCTTC
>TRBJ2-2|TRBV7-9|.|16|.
CASSLVRIRGTGELFF
TGTGCCAGCAGCTTAGTCAGGATTCGGGGCACCGGGGAGCTGTTTTTT
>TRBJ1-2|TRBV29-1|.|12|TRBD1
CSASTGNYGYTF
TGCAGCGCCTCGACAGGGAACTATGGCTACACCTTC
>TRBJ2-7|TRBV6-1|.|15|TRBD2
CASSGVLAGAYEQYF
TGTGCCAGCAGTGGGGTCCTAGCGGGGGCCTACGAGCAGTACTTC
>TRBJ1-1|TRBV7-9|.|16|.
CASSLEELGQNTEAFF
TGTGCCAGCAGCTTAGAGGAACTCGGACAGAACACTGAAGCTTTCTTT
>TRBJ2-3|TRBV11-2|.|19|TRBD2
CASSWGKLRLAGGRDTQYF
TGTGCCAGCAGCTGGGGAAAGCTCCGACTAGCGGGGGGGCGCGATACGCAGTATTTT
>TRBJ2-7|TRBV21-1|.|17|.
CASKGRQGIQKPYEQYF
TGTGCCAGCAAGGGTAGACAGGGAATCCAGAAGCCCTACGAGCAGTACTTC
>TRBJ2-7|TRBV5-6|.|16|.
CASGKPNRGEGYEQYF
TGTGCCAGCGGGAAACCGAACAGGGGGGAGGGCTACGAGCAGTACTTC
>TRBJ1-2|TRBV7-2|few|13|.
CASSLGGNYGYTF
TGTGCCAGCAGCTTAGGAGGAAACTATGGCTACACCTTC
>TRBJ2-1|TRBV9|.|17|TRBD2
CASSVGPKGLADSEQFF
TGTGCCAGCAGCGTAGGTCCTAAGGGACTAGCCGACTCCGAGCAGTTCTTC